These 18 T cell receptor beta chains share one sample of origin, sequenced in a study of blood T cell repertoires in COVID-19. Some clones are missing from TCRdb's copy, which holds only in-frame ones; the method was immunoSEQ multiplex PCR. Seen here are about 260,000 clones, around 86% observed once, and the top ten hold around 5.1%. The source material was peripheral blood. These receptors all stem from a woman aged 60-70 years with COVID-19, enrolled during active disease.

V usage is TRBV6-5 and J usage is TRBJ1-6; D is uncertain. There are 15 residues in the CDR3. V dropped 6 bases and J dropped 0 bases, with 9 bases sitting between them. In germline, CDR1 is MNHEY, CDR2 SVGAGI. The CDR3: CASRARSSYNSPLHF. CDR3 nucleotide sequence: TGTGCCAGCAGGGCGCGGAGCTCCTATAATTCACCCCTCCACTTT.

This chain links TRBV19 with TRBJ1-1; D unclear. The V and J ends lost 5 bases and 0 bases respectively, with 10 bases between them. CDR1 and CDR2 from the germline V gene are LNHDA and SQIVND (reference sequence). The CDR3 has 14 amino acids. The CDR3 region has the DNA TGTGCCAGTAGTTCAAGGCGGGTGAACACTGAAGCTTTCTTT. Amino acid sequence: CASSSRRVNTEAFF.

This clone showed up just once. This sequence joins TRBV19 and TRBJ2-7; 7 bases map to TRBD1. Looked up from germline, CDR1 is LNHDA and CDR2 is SQIVND (reference sequence). The CDR3 contains 15 residues. With 3 bases clipped from V and 0 bases from J, the junction kept 5 bases outside the gene matches. The chain's CDR3 is CASSMGQSVSYEQYF. The CDR3 bases are TGTGCCAGTAGTATGGGACAGAGCGTCTCCTACGAGCAGTACTTC. The full variable domain, its missing parts supplied by reference TRBV19 and TRBJ2-7, is DGGITQSPKYLFRKEGQNVTLSCEQNLNHDAMYWYRQDPGQGLRLIYYSQIVNDFQKGDIAEGYSVSREKKESFPLTVTSAQKNPTAFYLCASSMGQSVSYEQYFGPGTRLTVT.

The V call is TRBV9, the J call TRBJ1-3; D possibly corresponds to TRBD1 (6 bases). The CDR3 loop spans 17 amino acids. Trimming removed 0 bases from V and 4 bases from J, with 17 bases in between. Germline CDR1 reads SGDLS; CDR2 reads YYNGEE. CDR3: CASSVDIGAGTGNTIYF. The CDR3 DNA follows: TGTGCCAGCAGCGTAGATATTGGGGCAGGGACAGGAAACACCATATATTTT.

V gene TRBV20-1 combines with J gene TRBJ1-4; D is undetermined. Germline V gene sequence: CDR1 DFQATT, CDR2 SNEGSKA (reference sequence). This CDR3 has 15 amino acids. Deletions cut 3 bases from V and 4 bases from J, with 15 bases between. In DNA form, the CDR3 reads TGCAGTGCTAGTTCTCAAGCGGGCTATAATGAAAAACTGTTTTTT. As protein: CSASSQAGYNEKLFF.

This clone was detected ten times or more. This sequence joins TRBV21-1 and TRBJ2-4; the table's D call TRBD2 went unverified against the DNA. TRBV21-1 is an annotated pseudogene. CDR3 length: 17 amino acids. The CDR3 loop reads CASSKVGAGLAKNIQYF. CDR3 nucleotide sequence: TGTGCCAGCAGCAAAGTAGGAGCGGGTCTAGCCAAAAACATTCAGTACTTC.

CDR3 nucleotide sequence: TGTGCCACCAGTGATGTTAATTATCATGGCTACACCTTC. Residues: CATSDVNYHGYTF. The chain has TRBV24-1 and TRBJ1-2; D gene unclear. The V gene lost 3 bases and the J gene lost 6 bases, with 10 bases spanning the gap. The length of the CDR3 is 13 residues. Germline V gene sequence: CDR1 KGHDR, CDR2 SFDVKD.

This clone appeared once. The gene calls are TRBV12-5 and TRBJ2-1; D is uncertain. The CDR3 length is 13 residues. The germline gives CDR1 LGHNT, CDR2 FRNRAP. Trimming removed 4 bases at V and 0 bases at J, with 4 bases between. CDR3 amino acids: CASGSSSYNEQFF. DNA for the CDR3: TGTGCTAGTGGTTCGAGCTCCTACAATGAGCAGTTCTTC.

V is TRBV3-1 (or the pseudogene TRBV3-2) and J is TRBJ1-2, with 7 bases matching TRBD1. Germline V gives CDR1 LGHDT, CDR2 YNNKEL (reference sequence). The CDR3 contains 13 residues. The V segment lost 4 bases and the J segment 8 bases; nucleotides outside the gene matches: 7. CDR3 in amino acids: CASSRDRATGYTF. The CDR3 region has the DNA TGTGCCAGCAGCCGAGACAGGGCGACCGGCTACACCTTC.

The gene calls are TRBV11-3 and TRBJ2-7, with D perhaps TRBD2 (5 bases). Germline values: CDR1 SGHNT, CDR2 YENEEA. The CDR3 is 16 amino acids. With 3 bases removed from V and 3 bases from J, the gap between germline ends came to 18 bases. DNA for the CDR3: TGTGCCAGCAGCTTGTGTCCGCGGACTCCAAGCTACGAGCAGTACTTC. It is translated as CASSLCPRTPSYEQYF.

Comment on this clone: A read error may account for a junction end that differs from germline. J is TRBJ1-3 and V is TRBV9, with D tentatively TRBD1 (6 bases). In germline, CDR1 is SGDLS, CDR2 YYNGEE. This CDR3 comprises 17 residues. CDR3 residues: CASPRGGGPADGNTIYF. The CDR3 nucleotides are TGCGCCAGCCCGCGCGGGGGGGGGCCCGCCGATGGAAACACCATATATTTT.

V is TRBV29-1 and J is TRBJ2-7, with no clear D. The CDR3 extends over 12 amino acids. CDR1 SQVTM and CDR2 ANQGSEA come from the germline V gene. Between the trimmed V and J ends, which lost 7 bases and 5 bases, there was a span of 15 bases. The DNA of the CDR3 is TGCAGCGCCGCCCTCGTCCGAGACGAGCAGTACTTC. Translating gives CSAALVRDEQYF.

The chain joins TRBV6-5 to TRBJ1-1; D is uncertain. CDR3 length: 10 residues. Deletions cut 5 bases from V and 8 bases from J, with 6 bases between. CDR1 is MNHEY and CDR2 is SVGAGI in the germline V gene. CDR3 residues: CASSREEAFF. The CDR3 coding sequence is TGTGCCAGCAGTCGGGAGGAAGCTTTCTTT.

The chain employs TRBV20-1 and TRBJ2-3; tentatively, D is TRBD2 (6 bases). The CDR3 is 13 residues long. V lost 3 bases and J 2 bases, leaving 9 bases between the germline ends. Germline CDR1 and CDR2: DFQATT and SNEGSKA (reference sequence). The CDR3 DNA reads TGCAGTGCTAGTGCGGGAAACACAGATACGCAGTATTTT. Translating it yields CSASAGNTDTQYF.

The chain combines TRBV27 with TRBJ1-2, with D possibly matching TRBD1 (5 bases). V dropped 2 bases and J dropped 3 bases, with 10 bases sitting between them. Germline CDR1 MNHEY, CDR2 SMNVEV (reference sequence). The CDR3 contains 14 residues. This CDR3 reads CASSLSRGYYGYTF. CDR3 bases: TGTGCCAGCAGTTTAAGCCGGGGGTACTATGGCTACACCTTC.

The chain uses TRBV18 and TRBJ1-4; 7 bases are shared with TRBD1. This CDR3 contains 18 residues. V lost 6 bases to trimming and J lost 0 bases; unmatched junction nucleotides: 13. Germline V gene data show CDR1 as KGHSH and CDR2 as LQKENI. The CDR3 reads CASSQVGTAYPTNEKLFF. In nucleotides, the CDR3 is TGTGCCAGCTCCCAAGTGGGGACAGCCTACCCAACTAATGAAAAACTGTTTTTT.

As for this clone: This specimen includes other DNA sequences encoding the same CDR3. V is TRBV2 and J is TRBJ2-1, with 10 bases that match TRBD2. Germline CDR1 is SNHLY and CDR2 is FYNNEI. This CDR3 contains 15 residues. Germline trimming cut 6 bases from V and 0 bases from J; bases unmatched to any gene: 2. Here the CDR3 DNA reads TGTGCCAGCAGCAGACTAGCGGGCTCCTACAATGAGCAGTTCTTC. Protein sequence: CASSRLAGSYNEQFF.

CDR3 in DNA: TGTGCCAGCAGCAAGGGGGACTCTGGAAACACCATATATTTT. Protein sequence: CASSKGDSGNTIYF. The rearrangement links TRBV11-1 to TRBJ1-3; possible D gene TRBD1, 6 bases. From germline, CDR1 is SGHAT and CDR2 FQDESV (reference sequence). The length of the CDR3 is 14 residues. V dropped 5 bases and J dropped 0 bases, with 8 bases sitting between them.